The T cell receptor (beta chain) described here comes from a study of control samples from healthy donors and cancer patients. J was trimmed by 10 bases and V by 0 bases; bases with no gene match: 4. CDR3 length: 13 residues. Germline V gives CDR1 SGHNT, CDR2 YYREEE (reference sequence). TCRdb's table, derived via immunoSEQ multiplex PCR, lists solely in-frame clones and lacks some. The sample contains about 140,000 clones, more than 85% of which appear only once. The V and J genes are TRBV5-4 and TRBJ2-1; 7 bases line up with TRBD2. The TCR originated in a man aged 25-45 years in good health. Sequencing was carried out using blood. The CDR3: CASSLGVGGEQFF. DNA for the CDR3: TGTGCCAGCAGCTTGGGGGTGGGGGGGGAGCAGTTCTTC.